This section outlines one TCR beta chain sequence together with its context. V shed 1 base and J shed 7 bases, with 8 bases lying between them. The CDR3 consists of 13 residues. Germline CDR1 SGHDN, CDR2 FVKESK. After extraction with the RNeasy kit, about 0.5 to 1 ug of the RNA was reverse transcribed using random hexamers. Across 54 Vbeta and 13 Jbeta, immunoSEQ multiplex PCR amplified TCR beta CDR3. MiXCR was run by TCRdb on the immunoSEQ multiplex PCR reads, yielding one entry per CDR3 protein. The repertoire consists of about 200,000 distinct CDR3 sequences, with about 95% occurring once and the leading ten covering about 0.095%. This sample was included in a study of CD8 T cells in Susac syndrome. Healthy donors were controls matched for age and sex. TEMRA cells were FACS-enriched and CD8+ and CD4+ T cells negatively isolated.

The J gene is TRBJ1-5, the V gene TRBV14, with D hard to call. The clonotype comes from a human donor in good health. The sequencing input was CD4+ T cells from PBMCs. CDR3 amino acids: CASSQVGEQPQHF. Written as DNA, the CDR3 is TGTGCCAGCAGCCAAGTAGGCGAGCAGCCCCAGCATTTT.